These 27 T cell receptor beta chains were all obtained from the same sample, sequenced in a study of T cell responses to AZD1222 COVID-19 vaccine (dated by TCRdb to about 2021). Libraries were constructed by the immunoSEQ multiplex PCR assay. The table comes from immuneACCESS by way of TCRdb, which keeps in-frame sequences with V and J called. Part of the clones is missing from these tables; in studies checked, under half for an unresolved V gene and the rest for unknown reasons. This sample is represented by about 120,000 clones; over 85% of them were singletons. 8.4% of the sample rests with the top ten. The time point label of this sample denotes: baseline before first vaccination. The source was peripheral blood, collected on day 0 of AZD1222 vaccination. All receptors derive from an adult in good health.

The chain combines TRBV5-1 with TRBJ2-1; no clear D gene. The CDR3 spans 15 residues. Germline V gives CDR1 SGHRS, CDR2 YFSETQ. V was shortened by 4 bases and J by 3 bases, with 14 bases between the two germline ends. The DNA of the CDR3 is TGCGCCAGCAGCCCGTCATTAGTTGGCTACAATGAGCAGTTCTTC. Its protein is CASSPSLVGYNEQFF.

The chain uses TRBV7-8 and TRBJ2-2; TRBD2 might be the D (6 bases). This CDR3 contains 17 residues. V lost 5 bases and J lost 1, with 17 bases in between. The germline gives CDR1 SGHVS, CDR2 FQNEAQ. The DNA for the CDR3 is TGTGCCAGCAGCGCTCAGAGCGCGGGGAGGAACACCGGGGAGCTGTTTTTT. This sequence encodes CASSAQSAGRNTGELFF.

This clone occurred a few times. V is TRBV21-1 and J is TRBJ1-1. TRBV21-1 constitutes a pseudogene. The CDR3 consists of 16 residues. The CDR3 sequence is CASSKGGAGRNTEAFF. The DNA of the CDR3 is TGTGCCAGCAGCAAAGGGGGGGCAGGGAGGAACACTGAAGCTTTCTTT.

The gene calls are TRBV28 and TRBJ1-5; D is unresolved. Trimming took off 4 bases at V and 4 bases at J, with 5 bases between the two ends. This CDR3 is built from 12 residues. Germline V gene data show CDR1 as MDHEN and CDR2 as SYDVKM. The CDR3: CASSSVNQPQHF. The CDR3 DNA reads as TGTGCCAGCAGTTCGGTTAATCAGCCCCAGCATTTT. Looking up the rest from reference TRBV28 and TRBJ1-5 gives the full variable domain: DVKVTQSSRYLVKRTGEKVFLECVQDMDHENMFWYRQDPGLGLRLIYFSYDVKMKEKGDIPEGYSVSREKKERFSLILESASTNQTSMYLCASSSVNQPQHFGDGTRLSIL.

Only a few counts were recorded for this clone. The J gene is TRBJ1-2, the V gene TRBV7-9; D ambiguous. The CDR3 covers 11 residues. Trimming stripped 4 bases from V and 8 bases from J, with 8 bases between. Germline V gene data show CDR1 as SEHNR and CDR2 as FQNEAQ (reference sequence). The CDR3 coding sequence is TGTGCCAGCAGCTCGTCTTTGGGCTACACCTTC. Protein product: CASSSSLGYTF.

This clone was found once. The chain couples TRBV28 to TRBJ1-2; tentative D call: TRBD1 (6 bases). Germline V lookup: CDR1 MDHEN, CDR2 SYDVKM. This CDR3 is built from 13 residues. V lost 6 bases to trimming and J lost 6 bases, with 14 bases between them. CDR3 sequence: CASRGGVWDGYTF. CDR3 nucleotides: TGTGCCAGCAGGGGGGGCGTTTGGGATGGCTACACCTTC.

This clone has more than one count but fewer than ten. The chain has TRBV19 and TRBJ2-6, with D uncertain. The V gene's germline CDR1 is LNHDA and CDR2 SQIVND (reference sequence). Trimming took off 5 bases at V and 4 bases at J, with 9 bases between the two ends. The CDR3 loop spans 14 amino acids. CDR3 sequence reads: CASSHLGGANVLTF. CDR3 DNA: TGTGCCAGTAGTCATCTCGGGGGGGCCAACGTCCTGACTTTC. The variable domain in full, completed from reference TRBV19 and TRBJ2-6, reads DGGITQSPKYLFRKEGQNVTLSCEQNLNHDAMYWYRQDPGQGLRLIYYSQIVNDFQKGDIAEGYSVSREKKESFPLTVTSAQKNPTAFYLCASSHLGGANVLTFGAGSRLTVL.

This chain joins TRBV7-9 and TRBJ2-7, with D uncertain. V lost 0 bases, J lost 0 bases, and 6 bases lay in between. CDR1 is SEHNR and CDR2 is FQNEAQ in the germline V gene (reference sequence). The CDR3 has 14 residues. CDR3 loop: CASSLAVASYEQYF. CDR3 in DNA: TGTGCCAGCAGCTTAGCGGTGGCCTCCTACGAGCAGTACTTC.

The chain employs TRBV28 and TRBJ1-5; tentatively, D is TRBD1 (6 bases). Trimming removed 7 bases at V and 3 bases at J, with 16 bases between. This CDR3 spans 15 amino acids. From germline, CDR1 is MDHEN and CDR2 SYDVKM. The CDR3 sequence: CASTSTDRHNQPQHF. CDR3 nucleotides: TGTGCCAGCACCTCAACGGACAGACACAATCAGCCCCAGCATTTT.

The V call is TRBV11-2, the J call TRBJ1-1; 7 bases fit TRBD1. V gave up 3 bases and J gave up 0 bases; unmatched junction bases: 4. The CDR3 is 15 residues long. Germline lookup yields CDR1 SGHAT and CDR2 FQNNGV. CDR3 DNA sequence: TGTGCCAGCAGCTTGACAGGGAGTTTGAACACTGAAGCTTTCTTT. It yields the protein CASSLTGSLNTEAFF.

This clone was seen a single time. This chain uses TRBV5-3 with TRBJ2-7; D remains unclear. TRBV5-3 is noted as an ORF with a role that remains uncertain. Trimming cost V 4 bases and J 3 bases, with 8 bases left between them. The CDR3 extends over 12 amino acids. CDR3 loop: CARSASSYEQYF. In DNA form, the CDR3 reads TGTGCCAGAAGCGCGTCAAGCTACGAGCAGTACTTC.

This clone came up a few times. This chain joins TRBV6-5 and TRBJ1-2; 8 bases line up with TRBD1. Germline-derived CDR1 and CDR2 are MNHEY and SVGAGI. CDR3 length: 13 amino acids. The J segment lost 12 bases and the V segment lost 6 bases, leaving 12 bases of the junction unmatched. CDR3 protein: CASSRLIGQGNTF. The DNA of the CDR3 is TGTGCCAGCAGCAGACTTATCGGACAGGGAAACACCTTC.

This clone has a single count. The gene calls are TRBV2 and TRBJ1-2; D is uncertain. The germline CDR1 and CDR2 sequences are SNHLY and FYNNEI. Trimming cost V 6 bases and J 2 bases, with 16 bases left between them. The CDR3 loop spans 15 amino acids. DNA for the CDR3: TGTGCCAGCAGGGCGGCTTACGGGCCCAACTATGGCTACACCTTC. It codes for CASRAAYGPNYGYTF.

This chain links TRBV3-1 (or the pseudogene TRBV3-2) with TRBJ1-6; 7 bases align to TRBD1. The trim removed 6 bases at V and 5 bases at J, leaving 7 bases unmatched. Germline CDR1 LGHDT, CDR2 YNNKEL (reference sequence). This CDR3 comprises 15 residues. The DNA for the CDR3 is TGTGCCAGCAGTCGAGGGACAGTAAATAATTCACCCCTCCACTTT. Translation gives CASSRGTVNNSPLHF.

The chain joins TRBV3-1 (or the pseudogene TRBV3-2) to TRBJ1-2; D not resolved. V was trimmed by 0 bases and J by 8 bases, leaving 13 bases between them. The CDR3 totals 14 residues. Per germline, CDR1 LGHDT and CDR2 YNNKEL (reference sequence). CDR3 sequence: CASSQDLLGKGYTF. As DNA, the CDR3 is TGTGCCAGCAGCCAAGATCTTTTAGGTAAAGGCTACACCTTC.

This clone was recorded a few times. This chain connects TRBV9 to TRBJ2-3; D gene uncertain. Germline CDR1 and CDR2: SGDLS and YYNGEE. The CDR3 is 13 residues long. Trimming removed 2 bases at V and 5 bases at J, with 9 bases between. As DNA, the CDR3 is TGTGCCAGCAGCGTGGCTCTGAGAGATACGCAGTATTTT. Translated: CASSVALRDTQYF.

The J gene is TRBJ1-1, the V gene TRBV2; no clear D. Germline V gene sequence: CDR1 SNHLY, CDR2 FYNNEI. Trimming pared 3 bases from V and 10 bases from J, leaving 18 bases between. This CDR3 has 14 residues. The CDR3 region is CASSDEGSRPAAFF. CDR3 sequence (DNA): TGTGCCAGCAGTGACGAGGGTTCCCGGCCTGCAGCTTTCTTT.

V is TRBV9 and J is TRBJ1-3; TRBD1 might be the D (5 bases). Looked up from germline, CDR1 is SGDLS and CDR2 is YYNGEE. This CDR3 comprises 14 residues. V shed 2 bases and J shed 4 bases, with 10 bases lying between them. The CDR3 loop is CASSVAGTGNTIYF. The CDR3 DNA reads TGTGCCAGCAGCGTGGCAGGGACGGGAAACACCATATATTTT.

This clone was detected only a few times. This chain joins TRBV5-4 and TRBJ2-4; D gene ambiguous. Germline V gene sequence: CDR1 SGHNT, CDR2 YYREEE (reference sequence). The CDR3 is 16 residues long. V gave up 4 bases and J gave up 1 base, with 15 bases separating them. CDR3 sequence: CASSTRTEGAKNIQYF. The DNA for the CDR3 is TGTGCCAGCAGCACAAGGACGGAAGGGGCCAAAAACATTCAGTACTTC.

V is TRBV6-5 and J is TRBJ1-1; TRBD1 might be the D (6 bases). V lost 6 bases to trimming and J lost 1 base, with 12 bases between them. CDR3 size: 14 residues. CDR1 MNHEY and CDR2 SVGAGI come from the germline V gene. The CDR3: CASRATGKNTEAFF. The CDR3, as DNA: TGTGCCAGCAGAGCAACAGGGAAGAACACTGAAGCTTTCTTT.

The chain combines TRBV13 with TRBJ2-1, with TRBD2 matching 10 bases. CDR1 and CDR2 from the germline V gene are PRHDT and FYEKMQ (reference sequence). The V gene end was trimmed by 6 bases and the J gene end by 6 bases; junction bases not matched to a gene: 5. The CDR3 extends over 14 amino acids. This CDR3 reads CASRTLAGVNEQFF. The CDR3 bases are TGTGCCAGCAGAACTCTAGCGGGGGTCAATGAGCAGTTCTTC.

The chain recombines TRBV4-1 with TRBJ1-3, with D possibly matching TRBD1 (5 bases). CDR3 length equals 14 residues. V lost 8 bases and J 3 bases, leaving 14 bases between the germline ends. The germline CDR1 and CDR2 sequences are MGHRA and YSYEKL. In DNA, the CDR3 is TGCGCCAGCTCTGCTGGGGCCGGTGGAAACACCATATATTTT. Its translation is CASSAGAGGNTIYF.

This clone has only one observation. This chain uses TRBV23-1 with TRBJ1-1; TRBD1 might be the D (5 bases). TRBV23-1 is classed as an ORF, of uncertain function. The V and J ends lost 0 bases and 1 base respectively, with 12 bases between them. There are 16 residues in the CDR3. CDR3 nucleotide sequence: TGCGCCAGCAGTCAATCGTGTCCAGGGAAGAACACTGAAGCTTTCTTT. It yields the protein CASSQSCPGKNTEAFF.

V gene TRBV5-1 combines with J gene TRBJ1-1, with TRBD1 as a possible D gene (6 bases). The CDR3 is 15 residues long. Per germline, CDR1 SGHRS and CDR2 YFSETQ. V shed 4 bases and J shed 1 base, with 14 bases lying between them. The CDR3 nucleotides read TGCGCCAGCAGCCTTCTCTCGGGACAGAACACTGAAGCTTTCTTT. It encodes CASSLLSGQNTEAFF.

The rearrangement links TRBV11-1 to TRBJ2-3, with D maybe TRBD1 (5 bases). The CDR3 runs 16 residues. The germline CDR1 and CDR2 sequences are SGHAT and FQDESV (reference sequence). V was shortened by 1 base and J by 0 bases, with 11 bases between the two germline ends. DNA for the CDR3: TGTGCCAGCAGCTTAGTTCCAGGGCGCAGCACAGATACGCAGTATTTT. Translation: CASSLVPGRSTDTQYF.

V gene TRBV5-4 combines with J gene TRBJ1-1; D gene ambiguous. CDR3 length: 13 residues. Trimming took 4 bases from V and 0 from J, leaving 7 bases between them. Looked up from germline, CDR1 is SGHNT and CDR2 is YYREEE (reference sequence). In nucleotides, the CDR3 is TGTGCCAGCAGCGGGGTGATGAACACTGAAGCTTTCTTT. Translating gives CASSGVMNTEAFF.

This chain joins TRBV6-5 and TRBJ1-1; maybe TRBD1 (6 bases). Per the germline V gene, CDR1 is MNHEY and CDR2 is SVGAGI. The ends were cut back, 5 bases at V and 4 bases at J, with 14 bases in the middle. The CDR3 contains 14 residues. The CDR3 nucleotides read TGTGCCAGCAGTCGAAACAGGGTCGGCACTGAAGCTTTCTTT. This sequence encodes CASSRNRVGTEAFF.